This entry lists 13 T cell receptor beta chains sequenced from one sample in a study of OX40 agonist ivuxolimab in advanced cancers. Assay used: immunoSEQ multiplex PCR; TCRdb lists only in-frame clones, some missing. The sample holds about 76,000 clones, around 87% seen once. Sequencing used CD4+ or CD8+ T cells sorted from blood, obtained in a trial of the OX40 agonist ivuxolimab. Receptors were obtained from an adult with an advanced solid tumor such as melanoma, head and neck, liver or kidney cancer.

This chain connects TRBV7-2 to TRBJ1-2, with 7 bases fitting TRBD1. The length of the CDR3 is 14 residues. The V gene's germline CDR1 is SGHTA and CDR2 FQGNSA. Trimming took 5 bases from V and 4 from J; bases not matched to a gene: 7. In DNA form, the CDR3 reads TGTGCCAGCAGCCCCGGGGGACAGTTCTATGGCTACACCTTC. It is translated as CASSPGGQFYGYTF.

The rearrangement links TRBV6-1 to TRBJ1-4; D ambiguous. Trimming took 1 base from V and 13 from J, leaving 19 bases between them. This CDR3 contains 15 residues. Germline V gene lookup returns CDR1 MNHNS and CDR2 SASEGT. In DNA, the CDR3 is TGTGCCAGCAGTGAAGGATCTGACACGGGTGTTGGACTGTTTTTT. It specifies CASSEGSDTGVGLFF.

This sequence joins TRBV7-3 and TRBJ2-2; TRBD2 might be the D (5 bases). Germline V lookup: CDR1 SGHTA, CDR2 FQGTGA. This CDR3 region has 14 residues. V was shortened by 4 bases and J by 1 base, with 7 bases between the two germline ends. Here the CDR3 DNA reads TGTGCCAGCAGCTCGGGGTGGAACACCGGGGAGCTGTTTTTT. It yields the protein CASSSGWNTGELFF.

The chain uses TRBV12-5 and TRBJ2-7; D may be TRBD1 or TRBD2 (6 bases each). In germline, CDR1 is LGHNT, CDR2 FRNRAP. V lost 2 bases and J 0 bases, leaving 17 bases between the germline ends. The CDR3 sequence is 17 residues long. The CDR3 nucleotides are TGTGCTAGTGGTTTGTCCCTCGGGGGCCTGAGCTCCTACGAGCAGTACTTC. Its translation is CASGLSLGGLSSYEQYF. Full variable domain (rest looked up from reference TRBV12-5 and TRBJ2-7): DARVTQTPRHKVTEMGQEVTMRCQPILGHNTVFWYRQTMMQGLELLAYFRNRAPLDDSGMPKDRFSAEMPDATLATLKIQPSEPRDSAVYFCASGLSLGGLSSYEQYFGPGTRLTVT.

This chain joins TRBV28 and TRBJ2-5; 8 nucleotides match TRBD1. The J call is doubtful: the DNA matches TRBJ2-7 better. CDR1 and CDR2 (germline): MDHEN, SYDVKM. This CDR3 has 16 amino acids. CDR3 region: CASRGTGAAGGYEQYF. CDR3 nucleotides: TGTGCCAGCAGAGGGACAGGCGCCGCCGGGGGTTACGAGCAGTACTTC.

The CDR3 bases are TGTGCCAGCTCACCCTTCCTCGACGGGACTAATCAGCCCCAGCATTTT. Its translation is CASSPFLDGTNQPQHF. The V gene is TRBV18, the J gene TRBJ1-5, with a tentative D call TRBD1 (5 bases). CDR1 and CDR2 from the germline V gene are KGHSH and LQKENI. The CDR3 length is 16 residues. V gave up 3 bases and J gave up 4 bases, with 16 bases separating them.

The CDR3 DNA reads TGCAGCGCCCTCATGAACACTGAAGCTTTCTTT. This codes for CSALMNTEAFF. The V call is TRBV29-1, the J call TRBJ1-1; D not resolved. V was cut by 7 bases and J by 0 bases, with 6 bases left in between. The germline gives CDR1 SQVTM, CDR2 ANQGSEA. The CDR3 loop spans 11 amino acids.

Note on this clone: Other DNA sequences in the same sample also yield this CDR3. The chain employs TRBV5-1 and TRBJ1-3; 7 bases agree with TRBD1. V was pared by 1 base and J by 4 bases, with 2 bases of the junction left unmatched. Germline V gene data show CDR1 as SGHRS and CDR2 as YFSETQ. This CDR3 comprises 14 residues. CDR3 in amino acids: CASSLTGAGNTIYF. The CDR3 coding sequence is TGCGCCAGCAGCTTGACAGGGGCCGGAAACACCATATATTTT.

Here the CDR3 reads CASSYYRANTEAFF. CDR3 DNA: TGTGCCAGCAGTTACTACAGGGCGAACACTGAAGCTTTCTTT. V is TRBV6-5 and J is TRBJ1-1; TRBD1 is a possible D gene (6 bases). The CDR3 has 14 residues. Trimming shortened V by 1 base and J by 1 base, and 7 bases separated the two germline ends. In germline, CDR1 is MNHEY, CDR2 SVGAGI.

The gene calls are TRBV4-2 and TRBJ2-2; 9 nucleotides match TRBD2. Germline V gives CDR1 LGHNA, CDR2 YNFKEQ. The CDR3 has 16 residues. With V trimmed by 0 bases and J by 1 base, 0 bases remained unmatched. This CDR3 reads CASSQELAGNTGELFF. As DNA, the CDR3 is TGTGCCAGCAGCCAAGAACTAGCGGGGAACACCGGGGAGCTGTTTTTT.

The chain has TRBV5-1 and TRBJ2-3; D is undetermined. The CDR3 is made up of 15 amino acids. Germline V gene data show CDR1 as SGHRS and CDR2 as YFSETQ. The V end lost 0 bases, the J end lost 2 bases, and 10 bases lay between the germline ends. The DNA of the CDR3 is TGCGCCAGCAGCTTGGCCAAGGTCGCCACAGATACGCAGTATTTT. As protein: CASSLAKVATDTQYF.

The chain employs TRBV11-3 and TRBJ2-7, with D unclear. The length of the CDR3 is 13 residues. V was pared by 1 base and J by 2 bases, with 6 bases between. Germline values: CDR1 SGHNT, CDR2 YENEEA. CDR3: CASSLGTAYEQYF. Written as DNA, the CDR3 is TGTGCCAGCAGCTTAGGCACAGCCTACGAGCAGTACTTC. Complete variable domain (other parts from reference TRBV11-3 and TRBJ2-7): EAGVVQSPRYKIIEKKQPVAFWCNPISGHNTLYWYLQNLGQGPELLIRYENEEAVDDSQLPKDRFSAERLKGVDSTLKIQPAELGDSAVYLCASSLGTAYEQYFGPGTRLTVT.

There are a few counts of this clone. The CDR3 spells CASSERRGANTGELFF. As DNA, the CDR3 is TGTGCCAGCAGTGAAAGGCGGGGGGCGAACACCGGGGAGCTGTTTTTT. The chain couples TRBV2 to TRBJ2-2, with 8 positions matching TRBD2. Germline loops: CDR1 SNHLY, CDR2 FYNNEI. This CDR3 contains 16 residues. V was clipped by 2 bases and J by 0 bases; unmatched bases: 2.